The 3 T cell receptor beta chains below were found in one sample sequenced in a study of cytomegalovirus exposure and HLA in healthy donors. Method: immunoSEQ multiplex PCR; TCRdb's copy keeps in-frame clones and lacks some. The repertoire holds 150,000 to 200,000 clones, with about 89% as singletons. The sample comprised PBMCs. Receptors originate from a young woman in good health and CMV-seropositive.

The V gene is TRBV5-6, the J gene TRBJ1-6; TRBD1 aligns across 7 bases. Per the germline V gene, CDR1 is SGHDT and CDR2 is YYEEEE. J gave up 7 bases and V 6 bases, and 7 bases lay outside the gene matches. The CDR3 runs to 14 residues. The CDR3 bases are TGTGCCAGCACGCGACAGGGAGTAAATTCACCCCTCCACTTT. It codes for CASTRQGVNSPLHF.

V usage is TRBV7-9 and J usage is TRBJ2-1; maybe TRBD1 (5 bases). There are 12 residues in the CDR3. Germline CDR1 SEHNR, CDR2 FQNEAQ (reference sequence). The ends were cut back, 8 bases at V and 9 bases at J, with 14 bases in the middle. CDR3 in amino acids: CASGLGRGEQFF. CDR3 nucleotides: TGTGCCAGCGGGCTGGGGCGTGGTGAGCAGTTCTTC.

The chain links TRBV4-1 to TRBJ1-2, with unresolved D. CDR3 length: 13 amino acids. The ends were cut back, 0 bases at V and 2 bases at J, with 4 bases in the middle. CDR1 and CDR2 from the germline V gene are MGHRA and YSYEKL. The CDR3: CASSQDRNYGYTF. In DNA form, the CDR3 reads TGCGCCAGCAGCCAAGACAGGAACTATGGCTACACCTTC.